This record concerns one TCR beta chain sequence. The antigen is undetermined. The germline gives CDR1 MDHEN, CDR2 SYDVKM. Unmatched junction bases numbered 1, after V lost 6 bases and J lost 0 bases. The CDR3 covers 13 residues. This entry belongs to a study of cytomegalovirus exposure and HLA in healthy donors. General study points: The authors listed about 170 TCR beta chains as cytomegalovirus-associated. A later analysis found first-cohort TCR clusters tended to co-occur in the approximately 120 validation repertoires. Most TCR sequences were rare, but some public TCRs occurred in many donors.

The donors were members of the approximately 120-subject validation cohort (separate from the roughly 680-subject first cohort). Produced via immunoSEQ multiplex PCR; TCRdb's table is partial and in-frame only. The sample includes over 85,000 clones, more than 70% of them seen just once. The gene calls are TRBV28 and TRBJ2-7; 8 bases line up with TRBD1. Sequenced: PBMCs. The clonotype comes from a woman between 18 and 29 years old in good health and CMV-seropositive. CDR3 DNA: TGTGCCAGCAGGGGACAGGTCTCCTACGAGCAGTACTTC. As protein: CASRGQVSYEQYF.